This T cell receptor beta chain was observed in a study of blood T cell repertoires in COVID-19. Study background: Sources were T cells, B-cell-depleted T cells, or PBMCs; the material itself was cDNA or gDNA.

This CDR3 comprises 16 residues. CDR1 and CDR2 (germline): MGHRA, YSYEKL. V lost 5 bases and J lost 6; bases outside the gene matches: 5. Cohorts were assigned according to the clinical history that participants reported. Either two negative PCRs, clearance, or symptom resolution qualified Cohort 3 donors as recovered. Authors' methods: By means of reference gene primer amplification, nucleated cell counts were estimated. Method: immunoSEQ multiplex PCR; TCRdb's copy keeps in-frame clones and lacks some. That table is the source of V, J and clone size, and D and trimming were worked out from the DNA. The sample has 450,000 to 500,000 clones; roughly nine tenths are singletons.

The source is an older woman who had recovered from COVID-19. This rearrangement joins TRBV4-1 to TRBJ2-2; 14 bases agree with TRBD2. The material sequenced was PBMCs or T cells enriched from blood (not recorded which). This CDR3 reads CASSRTSGGPAGELFF. CDR3 coding DNA: TGCGCCAGCAGCAGGACTAGCGGGGGGCCGGCCGGGGAGCTGTTTTTT.